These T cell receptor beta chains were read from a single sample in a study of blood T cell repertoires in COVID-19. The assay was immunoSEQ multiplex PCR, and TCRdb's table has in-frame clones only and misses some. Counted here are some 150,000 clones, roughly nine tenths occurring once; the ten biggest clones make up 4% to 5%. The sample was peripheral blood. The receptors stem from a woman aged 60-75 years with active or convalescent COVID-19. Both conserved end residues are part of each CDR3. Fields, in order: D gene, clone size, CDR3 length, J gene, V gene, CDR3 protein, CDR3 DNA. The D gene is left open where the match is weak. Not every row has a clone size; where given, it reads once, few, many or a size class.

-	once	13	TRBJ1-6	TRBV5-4	CAIGTSPDSPLHF	TGTGCCATCGGGACATCTCCTGATTCACCCCTCCACTTT
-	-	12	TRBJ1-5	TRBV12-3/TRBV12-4	CASSPTDQPQHF	TGTGCCAGCAGTCCAACTGATCAGCCCCAGCATTTT
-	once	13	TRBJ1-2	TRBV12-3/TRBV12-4	CASSGDTPYGYTF	TGTGCCAGCAGCGGGGACACACCCTATGGCTACACCTTC
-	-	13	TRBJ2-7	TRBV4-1	CASSPPGAYEQYF	TGCGCCAGCAGTCCACCGGGGGCCTACGAGCAGTACTTC
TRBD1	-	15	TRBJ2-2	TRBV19	CAIRTGQPNTGELFF	TGTGCCATCAGGACGGGACAGCCGAACACCGGGGAGCTGTTTTTT
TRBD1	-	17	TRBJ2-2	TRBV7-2	CASSAEGQALNTGELFF	TGTGCCAGCAGCGCCGAGGGACAGGCGTTGAACACCGGGGAGCTGTTTTTT
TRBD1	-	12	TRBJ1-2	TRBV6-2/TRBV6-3	CASSDRVYGYTF	TGTGCCAGCAGCGACAGGGTCTATGGCTACACCTTC
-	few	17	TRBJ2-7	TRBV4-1	CASSQGSRTSTSYEQYF	TGCGCCAGCAGCCAAGGGTCGCGTACCTCCACCTCCTACGAGCAGTACTTC
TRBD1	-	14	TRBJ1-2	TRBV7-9	CASSLGGGQGAPAF	TGTGCCAGCAGCTTAGGGGGCGGACAGGGGGCGCCTGCCTTC
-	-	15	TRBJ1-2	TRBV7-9	CASSANLRELGGYTF	TGTGCCAGCAGCGCTAACCTCAGGGAACTTGGTGGCTACACCTTC
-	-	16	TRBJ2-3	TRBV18	CASSPRRQGRTDTQYF	TGTGCCAGCTCCCCCCGCCGGCAGGGTCGCACAGATACGCAGTATTTT
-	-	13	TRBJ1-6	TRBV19	CASKERTNSPLHF	TGTGCCAGTAAGGAGCGGACTAATTCACCCCTCCACTTT
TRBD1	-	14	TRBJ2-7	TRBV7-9	CASRPPGQSYEQYF	TGTGCCAGCAGACCTCCGGGACAGAGCTACGAGCAGTACTTC
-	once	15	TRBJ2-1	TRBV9	CASSLDSDYTMKQFF	TGTGCCAGCAGCCTGGACAGTGATTATACAATGAAGCAGTTCTTC
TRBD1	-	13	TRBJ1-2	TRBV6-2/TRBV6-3	CASSYSTGDGYTF	TGTGCCAGCAGTTACTCGACAGGGGATGGCTACACCTTC
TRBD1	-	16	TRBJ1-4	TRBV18	CASSPFQSRDRVRLFF	TGTGCCAGCTCACCTTTCCAGTCCCGGGACAGGGTAAGACTGTTTTTT
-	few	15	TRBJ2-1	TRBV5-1	CASSLVLSSHNEQFF	TGCGCCAGCAGCTTGGTCCTCTCCTCCCACAATGAGCAGTTCTTC
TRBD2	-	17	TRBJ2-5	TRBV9	CASSPPWGTGLAETQYF	TGTGCCAGCAGCCCCCCTTGGGGGACGGGACTAGCGGAGACCCAGTACTTC
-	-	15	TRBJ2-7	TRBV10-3	CAISEGWGDDYEQYF	TGTGCCATCAGTGAGGGTTGGGGGGACGACTACGAGCAGTACTTC
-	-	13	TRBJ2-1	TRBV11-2	CASSAHRLYEQFF	TGTGCCAGCAGCGCACACAGGTTGTATGAGCAGTTCTTC
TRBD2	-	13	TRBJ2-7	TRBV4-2	CASSQQRGIEQYF	TGTGCCAGCAGCCAACAGCGGGGTATCGAGCAGTACTTC
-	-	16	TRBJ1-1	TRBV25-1	CASSSQFAGENTEAFF	TGTGCCAGCAGTTCTCAATTTGCAGGGGAGAACACTGAAGCTTTCTTT
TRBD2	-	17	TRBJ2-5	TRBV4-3	CASSHKGLAGSGETQYF	TGCGCCAGCAGCCACAAGGGCCTAGCGGGGTCGGGAGAGACCCAGTACTTC
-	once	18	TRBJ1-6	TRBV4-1	CASSQDPSVGQIGTPLHF	TGCGCCAGCAGCCAAGATCCGTCGGTAGGTCAGATCGGGACACCCCTCCACTTT